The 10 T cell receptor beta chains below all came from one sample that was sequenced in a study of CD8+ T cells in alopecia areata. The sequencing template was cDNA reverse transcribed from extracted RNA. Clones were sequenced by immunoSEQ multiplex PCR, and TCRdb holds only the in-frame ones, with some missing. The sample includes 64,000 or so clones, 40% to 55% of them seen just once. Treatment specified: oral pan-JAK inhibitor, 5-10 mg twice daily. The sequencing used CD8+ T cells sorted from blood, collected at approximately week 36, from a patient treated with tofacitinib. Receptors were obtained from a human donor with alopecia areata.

Written as DNA, the CDR3 is TGTGCCAGCAGCGTAGAACCAGCGGGGGCCTACGAGGAGCAGTACTTC. Protein: CASSVEPAGAYEEQYF. The chain combines TRBV9 with TRBJ2-7; the match to TRBD2 covers 8 bases. V gave up 0 bases and J gave up 7 bases; unmatched junction bases: 12. Per the germline V gene, CDR1 is SGDLS and CDR2 is YYNGEE. The CDR3 has 16 amino acids.

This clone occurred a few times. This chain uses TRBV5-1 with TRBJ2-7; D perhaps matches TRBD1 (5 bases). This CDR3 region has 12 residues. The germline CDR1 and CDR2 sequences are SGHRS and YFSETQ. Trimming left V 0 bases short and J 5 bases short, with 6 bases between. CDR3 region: CASSLGQNEQYF. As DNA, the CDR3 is TGCGCCAGCAGCTTGGGACAGAACGAGCAGTACTTC.

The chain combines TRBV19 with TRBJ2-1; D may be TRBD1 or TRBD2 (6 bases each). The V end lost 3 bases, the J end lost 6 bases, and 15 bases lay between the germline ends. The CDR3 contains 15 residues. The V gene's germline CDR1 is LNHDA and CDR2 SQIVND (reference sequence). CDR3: CASSIGGMASNEQFF. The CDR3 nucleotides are TGTGCCAGTAGTATCGGGGGCATGGCAAGCAATGAGCAGTTCTTC.

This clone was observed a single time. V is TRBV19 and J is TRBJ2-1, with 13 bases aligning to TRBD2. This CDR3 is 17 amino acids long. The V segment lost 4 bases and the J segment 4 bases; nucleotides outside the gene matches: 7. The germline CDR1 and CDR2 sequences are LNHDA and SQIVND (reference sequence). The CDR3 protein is CASSKGLAGVMYNEQFF. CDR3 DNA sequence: TGTGCCAGTAGTAAAGGACTAGCGGGAGTCATGTACAATGAGCAGTTCTTC.

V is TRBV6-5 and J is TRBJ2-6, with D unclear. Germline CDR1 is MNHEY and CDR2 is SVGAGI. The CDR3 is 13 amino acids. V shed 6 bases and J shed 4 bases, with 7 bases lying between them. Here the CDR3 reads CASSSPGANVLTF. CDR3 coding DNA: TGTGCCAGCAGCTCCCCAGGGGCCAACGTCCTGACTTTC.

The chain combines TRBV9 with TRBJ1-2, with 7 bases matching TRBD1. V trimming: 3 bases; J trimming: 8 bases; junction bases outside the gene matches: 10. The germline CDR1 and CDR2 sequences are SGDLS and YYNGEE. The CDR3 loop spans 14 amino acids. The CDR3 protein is CASSEGAGPRGYTF. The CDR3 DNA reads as TGTGCCAGCAGCGAGGGGGCCGGGCCTCGGGGCTACACCTTC.

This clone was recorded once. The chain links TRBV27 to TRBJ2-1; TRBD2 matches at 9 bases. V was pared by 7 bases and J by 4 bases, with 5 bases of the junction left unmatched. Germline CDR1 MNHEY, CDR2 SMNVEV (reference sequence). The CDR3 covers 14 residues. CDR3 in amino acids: CASTRTSAYNEQFF. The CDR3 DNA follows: TGTGCCAGCACCCGGACTAGCGCGTACAATGAGCAGTTCTTC.

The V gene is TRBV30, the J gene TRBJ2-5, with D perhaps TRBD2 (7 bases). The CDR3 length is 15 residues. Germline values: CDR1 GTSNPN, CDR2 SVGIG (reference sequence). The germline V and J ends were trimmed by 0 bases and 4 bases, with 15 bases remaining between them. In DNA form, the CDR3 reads TGTGCCTGGAGTGTGGGTGGGGGGGCCCGAGAGACCCAGTACTTC. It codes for CAWSVGGGARETQYF.

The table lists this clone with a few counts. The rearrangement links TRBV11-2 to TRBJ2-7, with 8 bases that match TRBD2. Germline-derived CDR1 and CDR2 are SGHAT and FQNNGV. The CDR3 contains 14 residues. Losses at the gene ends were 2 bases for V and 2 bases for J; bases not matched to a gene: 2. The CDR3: CASSLTSGTYEQYF. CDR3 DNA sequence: TGTGCCAGCAGCTTAACTAGCGGAACCTACGAGCAGTACTTC.

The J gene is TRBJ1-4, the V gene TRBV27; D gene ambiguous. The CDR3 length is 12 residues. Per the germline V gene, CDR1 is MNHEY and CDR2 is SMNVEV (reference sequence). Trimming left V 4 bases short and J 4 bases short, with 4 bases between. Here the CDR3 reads CASSSGNEKLFF. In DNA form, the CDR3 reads TGTGCCAGCAGTTCGGGTAATGAAAAACTGTTTTTT.